The TCR beta chain described here comes from a study of CD8 T cells in ankylosing spondylitis. Many counts were recorded for this clonotype. Trimming cost V 2 bases and J 6 bases; bases outside gene matches: 5. Germline CDR1 and CDR2: ENHRY and SYGVKD. The CDR3 runs 14 residues. TCRdb independently ran MiXCR on the 5' RACE reads; one entry per CDR3 protein. The top ten clones hold about 3.7% of a sample with around 300,000 distinct CDR3 sequences, 20% of them seen once. The clonotype originates from a female donor with ankylosing spondylitis or in good health (not recorded which). The sequencing sample was made of blood, either unsorted or a sorted T cell fraction (not recorded which). The chain combines TRBV10-3 with TRBJ1-1, with TRBD1 matching over 8 bases. The CDR3 DNA reads TGTGCCATCAGTGAGACAGGGGGTATCGCTGAAGCTTTCTTT. Its translation: CAISETGGIAEAFF.